One sample yielded the 2 T cell receptor beta chains listed below, sequenced in a study of cytomegalovirus exposure and HLA in healthy donors. 60 Vbeta and 13 Jbeta primers were used in PCR. The repertoire was sequenced with immunoSEQ multiplex PCR; TCRdb's copy has only in-frame clones and lacks some. The data show approximately 79,000 clones, 60% to 85% seen once. The sequenced sample was PBMCs. Every receptor here comes from a male donor in good health and CMV-seropositive.

The chain combines TRBV7-8 with TRBJ1-3; 7 bases line up with TRBD1. V was pared by 3 bases and J by 0 bases, with 5 bases of the junction left unmatched. The germline V gene encodes CDR1 SGHVS and CDR2 FQNEAQ. CDR3 length: 16 amino acids. The CDR3 sequence is CASSFRQGSSGNTIYF. The CDR3 nucleotides are TGTGCCAGCAGCTTCCGACAGGGAAGCTCTGGAAACACCATATATTTT.

V and J are TRBV29-1 and TRBJ2-5; TRBD2 is a possible D gene (6 bases). The DNA matches TRBJ2-7 better at its end, which makes the J call doubtful. The CDR3 loop spans 12 amino acids. Germline CDR1 reads SQVTM; CDR2 reads ANQGSEA. The CDR3 sequence is CSVVRGSYEQYF. The CDR3 region has the DNA TGCAGCGTTGTGCGGGGCTCCTACGAGCAGTACTTC.